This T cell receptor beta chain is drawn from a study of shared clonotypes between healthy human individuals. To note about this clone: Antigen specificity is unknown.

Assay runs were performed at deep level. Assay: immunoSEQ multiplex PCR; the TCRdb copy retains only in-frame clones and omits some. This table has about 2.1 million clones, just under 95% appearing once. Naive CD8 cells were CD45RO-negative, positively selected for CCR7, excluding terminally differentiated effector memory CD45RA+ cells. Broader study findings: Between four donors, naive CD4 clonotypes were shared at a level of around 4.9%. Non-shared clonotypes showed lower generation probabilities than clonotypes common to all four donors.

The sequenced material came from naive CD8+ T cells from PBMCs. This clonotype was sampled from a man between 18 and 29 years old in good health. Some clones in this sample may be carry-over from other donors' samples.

CDR3 residues: CAWSTVISSYNEQFF. DNA for the CDR3: TGTGCCTGGAGTACGGTCATAAGCTCCTACAATGAGCAGTTCTTC. The genes are TRBV30 and TRBJ2-1; D is ambiguous. This CDR3 contains 15 residues. Trimming pared 2 bases from V and 0 bases from J, leaving 11 bases between. Germline V lookup: CDR1 GTSNPN, CDR2 SVGIG (reference sequence).